These 23 T cell receptor beta chains were sequenced from one sample in a study of T cells in localized non-small cell lung cancer. The protocol was immunoSEQ multiplex PCR, while the TCRdb copy is restricted to in-frame clones and leaves out a portion. This table holds fewer than 35,000 clones, about 88% found once. Sequencing used peripheral blood, obtained before any cancer treatment. These TCRs come from a female donor older than 55 with stage I lung adenocarcinoma.

The chain recombines TRBV29-1 with TRBJ2-1, with D perhaps given as TRBD1 or TRBD2 (5 bases each). The CDR3 has 15 residues. Germline V CDR1 and CDR2: SQVTM, ANQGSEA. Trimming cost V 7 bases and J 4 bases, with 20 bases left between them. This CDR3 is CSADGTEDRYNEQFF. The CDR3 region has the DNA TGCAGCGCTGATGGGACGGAGGATAGATACAATGAGCAGTTCTTC.

The chain has TRBV13 and TRBJ2-3; 9 nucleotides align to TRBD2. Trimming removed 0 bases from V and 3 bases from J; junction bases left unmatched: 10. This CDR3 has 18 amino acids. Germline CDR1 PRHDT, CDR2 FYEKMQ (reference sequence). In nucleotides, the CDR3 is TGTGCCAGCAGCTTAGGGAGGCTAGCGGGAAAGGGGACAGATACGCAGTATTTT. This encodes CASSLGRLAGKGTDTQYF.

This clone showed up just once. This chain connects TRBV11-2 to TRBJ2-7, with D hard to call. Trimming took 0 bases from V and 2 from J, leaving 11 bases between them. The CDR3 contains 15 residues. The germline CDR1 and CDR2 sequences are SGHAT and FQNNGV. In nucleotides, the CDR3 is TGTGCCAGCAGCTTAGAAGGCATCACGACCTACGAGCAGTACTTC. Translation: CASSLEGITTYEQYF.

The J gene is TRBJ2-1, the V gene TRBV28; no firm D call. The CDR3 loop spans 13 amino acids. The V gene's germline CDR1 is MDHEN and CDR2 SYDVKM. V was clipped by 2 bases and J by 0 bases, with 2 bases between them. The CDR3 DNA follows: TGTGCCAGCAGTTTAGGCTCCTACAATGAGCAGTTCTTC. Its translation is CASSLGSYNEQFF.

This rearrangement joins TRBV7-2 to TRBJ2-3; D unclear. Trimming stripped 2 bases from V and 0 bases from J, with 9 bases between. This CDR3 spans 15 amino acids. Germline V gene data show CDR1 as SGHTA and CDR2 as FQGNSA. The chain's CDR3 is CASSLRQASTDTQYF. CDR3 nucleotides: TGTGCCAGCAGCTTACGGCAGGCCAGCACAGATACGCAGTATTTT. Drawing the rest from reference TRBV7-2 and TRBJ2-3, the complete variable domain is GAGVSQSPSNKVTEKGKDVELRCDPISGHTALYWYRQSLGQGLEFLIYFQGNSAPDKSGLPSDRFSAERTGGSVSTLTIQRTQQEDSAVYLCASSLRQASTDTQYFGPGTRLTVL.

This sequence joins TRBV6-1 and TRBJ2-7, with TRBD2 identical over 13 bases. With 8 bases clipped from V and 5 bases from J, the junction kept 3 bases outside the gene matches. The CDR3 is 13 amino acids. Per the germline V gene, CDR1 is MNHNS and CDR2 is SASEGT. The CDR3 DNA reads as TGTGCCAGCGGACTAGCGGGAGTCGACGAGCAGTACTTC. Amino acids: CASGLAGVDEQYF.

V and J are TRBV19 and TRBJ1-2; D perhaps matches TRBD1 (5 bases). The CDR3 is 12 residues long. Germline assignment: CDR1 LNHDA and CDR2 SQIVND (reference sequence). Trimming took 11 bases from V and 1 from J, leaving 11 bases between them. The CDR3 reads CAGGGVNYGYTF. The CDR3 nucleotides read TGTGCCGGCGGGGGAGTTAACTATGGCTACACCTTC.

V and J are TRBV6-5 and TRBJ1-5; D uncertain. This CDR3 is built from 15 residues. V was trimmed by 2 bases and J by 2 bases, leaving 10 bases between them. In germline, CDR1 is MNHEY, CDR2 SVGAGI. The CDR3 protein is CASSYDTTGNQPQHF. As DNA, the CDR3 is TGTGCCAGCAGTTACGACACGACGGGCAATCAGCCCCAGCATTTT.

J is TRBJ2-7 and V is TRBV7-9; 8 nucleotides match TRBD2. The CDR3 contains 14 residues. Germline CDR1 reads SEHNR; CDR2 reads FQNEAQ (reference sequence). Trimming removed 3 bases from V and 0 bases from J; junction bases left unmatched: 1. CDR3 nucleotide sequence: TGTGCCAGCAGCTTCAGCGGGAGCTCCTACGAGCAGTACTTC. Amino acids: CASSFSGSSYEQYF.

This clone was seen only once. The chain is built from TRBV18 and TRBJ2-7, with D tentatively TRBD1 or TRBD2 (5 bases each). Trimming took 1 base from V and 6 from J, leaving 10 bases between them. CDR1 and CDR2 from the germline V gene are KGHSH and LQKENI. This CDR3 comprises 13 residues. CDR3 region: CASSPQEGSEQYF. For the CDR3, the DNA is TGTGCCAGCTCACCACAAGAGGGGAGCGAGCAGTACTTC.

The J gene is TRBJ2-3, the V gene TRBV5-1, with D hard to call. V lost 0 bases and J lost 2, with 10 bases in between. In germline, CDR1 is SGHRS, CDR2 YFSETQ. This CDR3 comprises 15 residues. Written as DNA, the CDR3 is TGCGCCAGCAGCTTGGAAGGGAAGTTCACAGATACGCAGTATTTT. Protein: CASSLEGKFTDTQYF. Full variable domain (rest looked up from reference TRBV5-1 and TRBJ2-3): KAGVTQTPRYLIKTRGQQVTLSCSPISGHRSVSWYQQTPGQGLQFLFEYFSETQRNKGNFPGRFSGRQFSNSRSEMNVSTLELGDSALYLCASSLEGKFTDTQYFGPGTRLTVL.

The V and J genes are TRBV2 and TRBJ2-7, with D possibly matching TRBD2 (5 bases). Germline-derived CDR1 and CDR2 are SNHLY and FYNNEI. V was shortened by 1 base and J by 0 bases, with 7 bases between the two germline ends. The CDR3 has 14 amino acids. The CDR3 sequence is CASSEVGSSYEQYF. CDR3 nucleotide sequence: TGTGCCAGCAGTGAAGTAGGGAGCTCCTACGAGCAGTACTTC. Full variable domain (rest looked up from reference TRBV2 and TRBJ2-7): EPEVTQTPSHQVTQMGQEVILRCVPISNHLYFYWYRQILGQKVEFLVSFYNNEISEKSEIFDDQFSVERPDGSNFTLKIRSTKLEDSAMYFCASSEVGSSYEQYFGPGTRLTVT.

This sequence joins TRBV7-6 and TRBJ1-1; no clear D. In germline, CDR1 is SGHVS, CDR2 FNYEAQ. There are 14 residues in the CDR3. The V gene lost 1 base and the J gene lost 1 base, with 7 bases spanning the gap. CDR3 protein: CASSLGVGNTEAFF. The CDR3, as DNA: TGTGCCAGCAGCTTAGGGGTGGGGAACACTGAAGCTTTCTTT.

J is TRBJ2-2 and V is TRBV5-1, with TRBD1 as a possible D gene (5 bases). CDR1 and CDR2 from the germline V gene are SGHRS and YFSETQ. The CDR3 extends over 14 amino acids. The germline V and J ends were trimmed by 4 bases and 6 bases, with 13 bases remaining between them. The CDR3 protein is CASSTGERAGELFF. CDR3 DNA: TGCGCCAGCAGCACAGGCGAAAGGGCCGGGGAGCTGTTTTTT.

The chain recombines TRBV6-5 with TRBJ2-7, with 9 bases aligning to TRBD2. This CDR3 comprises 14 residues. Per the germline V gene, CDR1 is MNHEY and CDR2 is SVGAGI. V dropped 6 bases and J dropped 0; count of bases not matched to a gene: 3. The CDR3 nucleotides read TGTGCCAGCAGCTCGACTAGCGGCTCCTACGAGCAGTACTTC. It codes for CASSSTSGSYEQYF.

This chain links TRBV7-2 with TRBJ1-2; 8 bases map to TRBD1. Per germline, CDR1 SGHTA and CDR2 FQGNSA. This CDR3 comprises 18 residues. J was trimmed by 1 base and V by 5 bases; bases with no gene match: 15. The CDR3 protein is CASSPEPVTGGSNYGYTF. The CDR3, as DNA: TGTGCCAGCAGCCCGGAACCGGTTACAGGGGGAAGTAACTATGGCTACACCTTC.

Only one count was recorded for this clone. V usage is TRBV2 and J usage is TRBJ1-1, with a weak D call TRBD1 (6 bases). V was clipped by 6 bases and J by 6 bases, with 11 bases between them. This CDR3 contains 12 residues. From germline, CDR1 is SNHLY and CDR2 FYNNEI. The CDR3 bases are TGTGCCAGCAGAACAGGGCGGGCTGAAGCTTTCTTT. Its protein product is CASRTGRAEAFF.

This clone was seen a handful of times. The chain carries TRBV29-1 and TRBJ1-2; D is uncertain. The germline V and J ends were trimmed by 1 base and 7 bases, with 10 bases remaining between them. In germline, CDR1 is SQVTM, CDR2 ANQGSEA. The CDR3 runs to 12 residues. Here the CDR3 DNA reads TGCAGCGTTGAAGGCCCTATACGTGGCTACACCTTC. It translates to CSVEGPIRGYTF. Looking up the rest from reference TRBV29-1 and TRBJ1-2 gives the full variable domain: SAVISQKPSRDICQRGTSLTIQCQVDSQVTMMFWYRQQPGQSLTLIATANQGSEATYESGFVIDKFPISRPNLTFSTLTVSNMSPEDSSIYLCSVEGPIRGYTFGSGTRLTVV.

The chain links TRBV30 to TRBJ2-2; D is possibly TRBD2 (7 bases). V lost 7 bases and J 7 bases, leaving 19 bases between the germline ends. CDR1 is GTSNPN and CDR2 is SVGIG in the germline V gene (reference sequence). The CDR3 extends over 14 amino acids. CDR3 region: CASRGGALVGELFF. CDR3 DNA sequence: TGTGCCTCCCGAGGGGGGGCGCTTGTCGGGGAGCTGTTTTTT.

The chain joins TRBV5-6 to TRBJ2-7; the match to TRBD2 covers 10 bases. Trimming cost V 4 bases and J 6 bases; bases outside gene matches: 4. The germline gives CDR1 SGHDT, CDR2 YYEEEE. The CDR3 length is 13 residues. The DNA for the CDR3 is TGTGCCAGCAGCCTAGCGGGAGTGGTCGAGCAGTACTTC. Translation: CASSLAGVVEQYF.

A few counts support this clone. The chain uses TRBV5-5 and TRBJ1-1, with D maybe TRBD1 (6 bases). The CDR3 has 14 residues. Trimming left V 1 base short and J 3 bases short, with 10 bases between. Germline CDR1 SGHKS, CDR2 YYEKEE (reference sequence). As DNA, the CDR3 is TGTGCCAGCAGCTTGTGGGGGCTGGACACTGAAGCTTTCTTT. It specifies CASSLWGLDTEAFF.

This clone is classed as medium-sized. CDR3 nucleotide sequence: TGCAGTGCTAGAGATGAGGGGGAACCAACCTTC. This sequence encodes CSARDEGEPTF. The gene calls are TRBV20-1 and TRBJ1-2, with D possibly matching TRBD1 (6 bases). Looked up from germline, CDR1 is DFQATT and CDR2 is SNEGSKA (reference sequence). CDR3 length equals 11 residues. V was clipped by 0 bases and J by 14 bases, with 13 bases between them.

The rearrangement joins TRBV9 to TRBJ2-1; D unclear. The CDR3 is made up of 14 amino acids. Trimming left V 0 bases short and J 7 bases short, with 11 bases between. The germline V gene encodes CDR1 SGDLS and CDR2 YYNGEE. The CDR3 spells CASSVGISLNEQFF. The CDR3 DNA sequence: TGTGCCAGCAGCGTAGGGATTAGCCTAAATGAGCAGTTCTTC.